These 27 T cell receptor beta chains share one sample of origin, sequenced in a study of early T cells in non-severe SARS-CoV-2 infection. TCRdb re-called the 5' RACE reads through MiXCR, storing one row per CDR3 protein. The sample consists of roughly 93,000 distinct CDR3 sequences, 11% of them appearing once. Source material: whole blood. Receptors originate from an adult who was a healthcare worker with PCR-confirmed SARS-CoV-2 infection or an uninfected control (not recorded which).

This clonotype occurred many times. The chain combines TRBV2 with TRBJ2-7, with 7 bases that match TRBD1. The V gene's germline CDR1 is SNHLY and CDR2 FYNNEI. The CDR3 runs to 12 residues. J gave up 3 bases and V 4 bases, and 0 bases lay outside the gene matches. CDR3 sequence: CASSGQGYEQYF. The DNA for the CDR3 is TGTGCCAGCAGTGGACAGGGCTACGAGCAGTACTTC.

The chain is built from TRBV2 and TRBJ1-3; D may be TRBD1 (5 bases). Germline lookup yields CDR1 SNHLY and CDR2 FYNNEI. The CDR3 has 14 residues. Deletions cut 8 bases from V and 4 bases from J, with 15 bases between. Written as DNA, the CDR3 is TGTGCCAGCCAATTCCAGACAGCCGGAAACACCATATATTTT. It is translated as CASQFQTAGNTIYF.

The rearrangement joins TRBV2 to TRBJ2-1; 7 bases map to TRBD2. The germline V gene has CDR1 SNHLY and CDR2 FYNNEI. The CDR3 length is 16 residues. Trimming took 8 bases from V and 6 from J; bases not matched to a gene: 16. The DNA of the CDR3 is TGTGCCAGCTGTGCTCTCGGGGGGTCACTTTCCAATGAGCAGTTCTTC. This sequence encodes CASCALGGSLSNEQFF.

This clonotype showed up many times. The gene calls are TRBV11-3 and TRBJ2-6; no definite D call. The V and J ends lost 1 base and 0 bases respectively, with 7 bases between them. Germline loops: CDR1 SGHNT, CDR2 YENEEA. The CDR3 is made up of 16 amino acids. As DNA, the CDR3 is TGTGCCAGCAGCTTAGCCCCGGGCTCTGGGGCCAACGTCCTGACTTTC. The encoded protein is CASSLAPGSGANVLTF.

The sample holds many counts of this clonotype. The V call is TRBV6-6, the J call TRBJ1-2; TRBD1 agrees at 10 bases. The CDR3 is 12 residues long. V lost 5 bases and J lost 8; bases outside the gene matches: 2. Germline V gene lookup returns CDR1 MNHNY and CDR2 SVGAGI (reference sequence). The CDR3 nucleotides read TGTGCCAGCAGTGGGGACAGGGGAGGCTACACCTTC. Residues: CASSGDRGGYTF.

This clonotype turned up a few times. This chain connects TRBV5-4 to TRBJ1-2; D is possibly TRBD1 (5 bases). This CDR3 has 18 amino acids. Deletions cut 2 bases from V and 0 bases from J, with 20 bases between. Germline CDR1 is SGHNT and CDR2 is YYREEE (reference sequence). CDR3 residues: CASSFLEFDSPSNYGYTF. The CDR3 bases are TGTGCCAGCAGCTTCCTCGAATTTGACAGTCCCTCTAACTATGGCTACACCTTC.

The chain employs TRBV29-1 and TRBJ2-7; D might be TRBD1 (6 bases). Germline values: CDR1 SQVTM, CDR2 ANQGSEA. V was shortened by 4 bases and J by 0 bases, with 7 bases between the two germline ends. The CDR3 has 12 residues. CDR3 nucleotide sequence: TGCAGCGTTGGGGACACCTCCTACGAGCAGTACTTC. This translates into CSVGDTSYEQYF.

There are many counts of this clonotype. The chain combines TRBV7-3 with TRBJ1-1; D is undetermined. Trimming stripped 2 bases from V and 4 bases from J, with 11 bases between. In germline, CDR1 is SGHTA, CDR2 FQGTGA. The CDR3 runs 14 residues. The CDR3 DNA reads TGTGCCAGCAGCTTACTCAGTGAAGCCACTGAAGCTTTCTTT. It codes for CASSLLSEATEAFF.

In this sample, this clonotype turned up many times. The chain employs TRBV12-3 or TRBV12-4 and TRBJ1-3; D gene ambiguous. V was pared by 2 bases and J by 0 bases, with 14 bases between. The CDR3 contains 17 residues. The CDR3 sequence: CASSLRGPTNSGNTIYF. DNA for the CDR3: TGTGCCAGCAGTTTACGAGGCCCGACTAACTCTGGAAACACCATATATTTT.

This clonotype was picked up a small number of times. The chain is built from TRBV5-1 and TRBJ1-2, with D maybe TRBD1 (6 bases). The germline V and J ends were trimmed by 0 bases and 1 base, with 7 bases remaining between them. Per the germline V gene, CDR1 is SGHRS and CDR2 is YFSETQ. The CDR3 has 14 amino acids. The CDR3 sequence is CASSLGQVNYGYTF. In DNA form, the CDR3 reads TGCGCCAGCAGCTTGGGACAGGTTAACTATGGCTACACCTTC. Full variable domain (remainder filled in from reference TRBV5-1 and TRBJ1-2): KAGVTQTPRYLIKTRGQQVTLSCSPISGHRSVSWYQQTPGQGLQFLFEYFSETQRNKGNFPGRFSGRQFSNSRSEMNVSTLELGDSALYLCASSLGQVNYGYTFGSGTRLTVV.

V usage is TRBV20-1 and J usage is TRBJ1-1; D is undetermined. The CDR3 consists of 13 residues. V dropped 6 bases and J dropped 0 bases, with 11 bases sitting between them. Germline CDR1 DFQATT, CDR2 SNEGSKA (reference sequence). The CDR3: CSAERFMNTEAFF. The DNA of the CDR3 is TGCAGTGCAGAGAGGTTCATGAACACTGAAGCTTTCTTT.

This clonotype has just a few counts. CDR3 region: CASSERAGGIRDTQYF. As DNA, the CDR3 is TGTGCCAGCAGTGAAAGGGCTGGCGGGATTAGGGATACGCAGTATTTT. The rearrangement links TRBV6-1 to TRBJ2-3; TRBD2 might be the D (6 bases). CDR1 and CDR2 (germline): MNHNS, SASEGT. This CDR3 is 16 amino acids long. V lost 2 bases and J 6 bases, leaving 18 bases between the germline ends.

Ten or more counts support this clonotype. The rearrangement links TRBV6-2 or TRBV6-3 to TRBJ2-2; 9 bases agree with TRBD1. CDR3 length: 15 amino acids. Germline V CDR1 and CDR2: MNHEY, SVGEGT. V was clipped by 5 bases and J by 7 bases; unmatched bases: 8. CDR3 region: CASSPRTGVGGELFF. CDR3 in DNA: TGTGCCAGCAGTCCTCGGACAGGGGTTGGCGGGGAGCTGTTTTTT.

This clonotype has a handful of counts. CDR3 coding DNA: TGTGCCAGCTCACCTACAGGGGTTCCTGCTGAAGCTTTCTTT. Translated, it gives CASSPTGVPAEAFF. The rearrangement joins TRBV18 to TRBJ1-1; 7 bases match TRBD1. CDR1 KGHSH and CDR2 LQKENI come from the germline V gene. Trimming cost V 3 bases and J 6 bases; bases outside gene matches: 7. The CDR3 runs to 14 residues.

The chain carries TRBV4-1 and TRBJ1-2, with D maybe TRBD1 (6 bases). The germline V and J ends were trimmed by 1 base and 4 bases, with 13 bases remaining between them. The germline CDR1 and CDR2 sequences are MGHRA and YSYEKL. The CDR3 consists of 15 residues. The CDR3 coding sequence is TGCGCCAGCAGCCAAGCACCGGGACAAACCTATGGCTACACCTTC. It is translated as CASSQAPGQTYGYTF.

The CDR3 loop reads CSAGHPAETQYF. The CDR3 bases are TGCAGTGCTGGACACCCAGCGGAGACCCAGTACTTC. The gene calls are TRBV20-1 and TRBJ2-5, with D perhaps matching TRBD1 (5 bases). Trimming pared 5 bases from V and 5 bases from J, leaving 12 bases between. Germline V CDR1 and CDR2: DFQATT, SNEGSKA (reference sequence). The CDR3 loop spans 12 amino acids.

This chain links TRBV20-1 with TRBJ2-3; 7 positions agree with TRBD2. The CDR3 has 14 amino acids. J gave up 4 bases and V 6 bases, and 10 bases lay outside the gene matches. Germline-derived CDR1 and CDR2 are DFQATT and SNEGSKA (reference sequence). Written as DNA, the CDR3 is TGCAGTGCCCCTCGCGGGGGATTGTCAGATACGCAGTATTTT. As protein: CSAPRGGLSDTQYF.

The table lists this clonotype with a few counts. This chain joins TRBV28 and TRBJ2-1, with a tentative D call TRBD1 (5 bases). Germline loops: CDR1 MDHEN, CDR2 SYDVKM. This CDR3 is 15 amino acids long. Between the trimmed V and J ends, which lost 3 bases and 0 bases, there was a span of 9 bases. The CDR3 spells CASSFGASSYNEQFF. CDR3 bases: TGTGCCAGCAGTTTTGGGGCTAGCTCCTACAATGAGCAGTTCTTC.

The rearrangement joins TRBV29-1 to TRBJ1-1; D perhaps matches TRBD1 (6 bases). V shed 7 bases and J shed 5 bases, with 17 bases lying between them. Germline CDR1 is SQVTM and CDR2 is ANQGSEA. The CDR3 contains 13 residues. The chain's CDR3 is CSAWDRQATEAFF. The CDR3 region has the DNA TGCAGCGCCTGGGACCGACAGGCGACTGAAGCTTTCTTT.

This clonotype appeared a few times. The genes are TRBV18 and TRBJ1-6, with a possible D match to TRBD1 (6 bases). Trimming stripped 2 bases from V and 7 bases from J, with 18 bases between. CDR1 KGHSH and CDR2 LQKENI come from the germline V gene. The CDR3 extends over 17 amino acids. CDR3 sequence (DNA): TGTGCCAGCTCACCAGGGAACAGGGAAAGGCGAAATTCACCCCTCCACTTT. This codes for CASSPGNRERRNSPLHF.

This clonotype occurred many times. This chain connects TRBV27 to TRBJ1-5; the D is unclear. Trimming stripped 2 bases from V and 0 bases from J, with 8 bases between. This CDR3 has 15 residues. In germline, CDR1 is MNHEY, CDR2 SMNVEV (reference sequence). CDR3 sequence reads: CASSLQDYSNQPQHF. The CDR3 region has the DNA TGTGCCAGCAGTTTACAGGACTATAGCAATCAGCCCCAGCATTTT.

V usage is TRBV7-2 and J usage is TRBJ1-3; TRBD1 matches at 9 bases. V lost 5 bases and J lost 4; bases outside the gene matches: 9. In germline, CDR1 is SGHTA, CDR2 FQGNSA. This CDR3 region has 16 residues. Here the CDR3 DNA reads TGTGCCAGCAGCCCACAGACAGGGGGGATCGGAAACACCATATATTTT. It translates to CASSPQTGGIGNTIYF.

This clonotype has only a few counts. The rearrangement links TRBV5-5 to TRBJ1-5; no firm D call. The V end lost 1 base, the J end lost 7 bases, and 12 bases lay between the germline ends. The CDR3 is 14 residues long. CDR1 and CDR2 (germline): SGHKS, YYEKEE (reference sequence). The CDR3 nucleotides are TGTGCCAGCAGCTTGCGAAGCCAATACCAGCCCCAGCATTTT. It yields the protein CASSLRSQYQPQHF.

The chain carries TRBV7-9 and TRBJ2-7; D is unclear. This CDR3 has 15 residues. The germline V gene encodes CDR1 SEHNR and CDR2 FQNEAQ (reference sequence). V lost 5 bases and J lost 1, with 15 bases in between. The CDR3 region has the DNA TGTGCCAGCAGCCGTATACCCTCATCGTCCTACGAGCAGTACTTC. As protein: CASSRIPSSSYEQYF. Filled out from reference TRBV7-9 and TRBJ2-7, the complete variable domain reads DTGVSQNPRHKITKRGQNVTFRCDPISEHNRLYWYRQTLGQGPEFLTYFQNEAQLEKSRLLSDRFSAERPKGSFSTLEIQRTEQGDSAMYLCASSRIPSSSYEQYFGPGTRLTVT.

In its sample, this clonotype was seen many times. The genes are TRBV27 and TRBJ1-2, with D possibly TRBD1 on 6 matching bases. Trimming took off 0 bases at V and 5 bases at J, with 13 bases between the two ends. The CDR3 spans 15 residues. Germline CDR1 is MNHEY and CDR2 is SMNVEV (reference sequence). CDR3 region: CASSLSLRGNYGYTF. The CDR3 nucleotides are TGTGCCAGCAGTTTATCCCTCAGGGGTAATTATGGCTACACCTTC.

The V gene is TRBV20-1, the J gene TRBJ2-1, with D possibly matching TRBD2 (5 bases). The CDR3 is 14 amino acids. Trimming cost V 3 bases and J 6 bases, with 15 bases left between them. Germline assignment: CDR1 DFQATT and CDR2 SNEGSKA (reference sequence). CDR3 sequence (DNA): TGCAGTGCTAGGGAGGTTACAGAGTTCAATGAGCAGTTCTTC. It yields the protein CSAREVTEFNEQFF.

J is TRBJ2-6 and V is TRBV20-1, with unresolved D. Trimming stripped 0 bases from V and 0 bases from J, with 6 bases between. Germline values: CDR1 DFQATT, CDR2 SNEGSKA (reference sequence). There are 15 residues in the CDR3. CDR3 nucleotides: TGCAGTGCTAGAGACCTAAACTCTGGGGCCAACGTCCTGACTTTC. This sequence encodes CSARDLNSGANVLTF.